This TCR beta chain came from a study of shared clonotypes between healthy human individuals. Study as a whole: Donors consisted of a couple of women and three men between 18 and 49.

Germline CDR1 and CDR2: SEHNR and FQNEAQ (reference sequence). The CDR3 runs 14 residues. The germline V and J ends were trimmed by 3 bases and 7 bases, with 15 bases remaining between them. Profiled with immunoSEQ multiplex PCR; TCRdb holds only in-frame clones, not every one. Among about 460,000 clones, 60% to 80% were seen once, and the ten largest hold about 12%. The J gene is TRBJ1-2, the V gene TRBV7-9; tentative D call: TRBD1 (5 bases). This clonotype was obtained from a woman in her thirties or forties in good health. Some clones in this sample may be carry-over from other donors' samples. Sequencing was performed on PBMCs. The CDR3 DNA reads TGTGCCAGCAGCTTTGGGGGGATTAATCTTGGCTACACCTTC. Translating gives CASSFGGINLGYTF.